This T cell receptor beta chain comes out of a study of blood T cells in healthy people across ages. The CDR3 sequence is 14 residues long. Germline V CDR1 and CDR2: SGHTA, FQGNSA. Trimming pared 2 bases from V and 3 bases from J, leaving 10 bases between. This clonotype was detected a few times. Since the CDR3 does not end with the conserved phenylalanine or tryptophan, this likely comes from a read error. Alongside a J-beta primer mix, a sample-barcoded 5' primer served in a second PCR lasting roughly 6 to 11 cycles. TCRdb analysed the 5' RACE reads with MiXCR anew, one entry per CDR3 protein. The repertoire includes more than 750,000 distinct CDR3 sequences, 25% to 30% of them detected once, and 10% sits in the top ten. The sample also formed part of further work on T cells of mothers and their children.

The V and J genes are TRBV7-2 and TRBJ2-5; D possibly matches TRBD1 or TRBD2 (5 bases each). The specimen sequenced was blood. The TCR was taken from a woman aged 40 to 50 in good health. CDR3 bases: TGTGCCAGCAGCTTATATCGAGGGGAAGAGACCCAGTACGTC. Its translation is CASSLYRGEETQYV.